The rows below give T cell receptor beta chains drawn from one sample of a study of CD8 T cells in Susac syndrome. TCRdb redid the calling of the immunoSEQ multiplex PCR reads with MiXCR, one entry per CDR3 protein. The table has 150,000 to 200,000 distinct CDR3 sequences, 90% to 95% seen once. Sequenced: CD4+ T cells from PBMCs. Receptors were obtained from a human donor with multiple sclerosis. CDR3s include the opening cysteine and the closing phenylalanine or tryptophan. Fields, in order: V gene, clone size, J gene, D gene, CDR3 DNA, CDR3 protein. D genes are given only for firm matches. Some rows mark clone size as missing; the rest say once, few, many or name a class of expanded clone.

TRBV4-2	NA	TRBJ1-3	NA	TGTGCCAGCAGCCAAGACACCAACTCTGGAAACACCATATATTTT	CASSQDTNSGNTIYF
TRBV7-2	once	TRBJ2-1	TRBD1	TGTGCCAGCACCCTGATGCAGGGGGCGAATGAGCAGTTCTTC	CASTLMQGANEQFF
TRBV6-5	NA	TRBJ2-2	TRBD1	TGTGCCAGCAGTTATGGGGCAGGGGGTTACACCGGGGAGCTGTTTTTT	CASSYGAGGYTGELFF
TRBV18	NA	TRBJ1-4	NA	TGTGCCAGCTCACCCAGCGGCTCGTCTGCAACTAATGAAAAACTGTTTTTT	CASSPSGSSATNEKLFF
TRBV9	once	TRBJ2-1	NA	TGTGCCAGCAGCGCGGACTCTCAGGGTGAGCAGTTCTTC	CASSADSQGEQFF
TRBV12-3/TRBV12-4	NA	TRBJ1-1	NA	TGTGCCAGCAGTTTTTGGGCAGGGCCGAACACTGAAGCTTTCTTT	CASSFWAGPNTEAFF
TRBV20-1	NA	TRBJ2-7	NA	TGCAGTGCTCCTGACCCCAGGAGCTCCTACGAGCAGTACTTC	CSAPDPRSSYEQYF
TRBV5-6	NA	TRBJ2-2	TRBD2	TGTGCCAGCAGCCACGGACTAGCGGGAGTTCTCGGGGAGCTGTTTTTT	CASSHGLAGVLGELFF
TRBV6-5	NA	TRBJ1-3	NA	TGTGCCAGCAGTTACTCGGGACACCTGATCTCTGGAAACACCATATATTTT	CASSYSGHLISGNTIYF
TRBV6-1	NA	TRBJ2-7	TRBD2	TGTGCCAGCAGTGGGTCCGCGGGGGAGGCCTACGAGCAGTACTTC	CASSGSAGEAYEQYF
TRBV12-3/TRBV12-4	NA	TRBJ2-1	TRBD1	TGTGCCAGCAGTTTGCAGGGGGCCCTTGGGGATGAGCAGTTCTTC	CASSLQGALGDEQFF
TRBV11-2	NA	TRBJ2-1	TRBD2	TGTGCCAGCAGCAAAACTAGCGAAGGCTCCTACAATGAGCAGTTCTTC	CASSKTSEGSYNEQFF
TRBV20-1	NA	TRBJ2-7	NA	TGCTTCGCTAGGGCGGGGGCCTCCTACGAGCAGTACTTC	CFARAGASYEQYF
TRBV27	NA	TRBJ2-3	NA	TGTGCCAGCAGTCGCAGGGAGACAGATACGCAGTATTTT	CASSRRETDTQYF
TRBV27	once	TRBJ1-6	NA	TGTGCCAGCAGTTCCCCAGGGGTAAATTCACCCCTCCACTTT	CASSSPGVNSPLHF
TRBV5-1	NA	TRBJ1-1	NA	TGCGCCAGCAGCTTGGTAGGGCAACCTTCCCAGGGAGCTTTCTTT	CASSLVGQPSQGAFF
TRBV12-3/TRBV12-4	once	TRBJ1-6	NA	TGTGCCAGCAACCGACAGAGCAATTCACCCCTCCACTTT	CASNRQSNSPLHF
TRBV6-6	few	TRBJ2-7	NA	TGTGCCAGCAGTTACTTCTACGAGCAGTACTTC	CASSYFYEQYF
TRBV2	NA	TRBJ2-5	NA	TGTGCCAGCAGTCTGAATCCCGGGGCGTCAGAGACCCAGTACTTC	CASSLNPGASETQYF
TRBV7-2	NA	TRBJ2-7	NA	TGTGCCAGCAGCTTACGGGGGAGGGGGGGCTCCTACGAGCAGTACTTC	CASSLRGRGGSYEQYF
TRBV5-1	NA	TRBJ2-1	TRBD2	TGCGCCAGCAGACGAACTAGCGGGAGCTCCTACAATGAGCAGTTCTTC	CASRRTSGSSYNEQFF
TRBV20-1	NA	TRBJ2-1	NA	TGCAGTGCCTCTCGACTAGTCGATGAGCAGTTCTTC	CSASRLVDEQFF
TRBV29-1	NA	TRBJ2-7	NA	TGCAGCGGGGCAGTCGGGGGATACTACGAGCAGTACTTC	CSGAVGGYYEQYF
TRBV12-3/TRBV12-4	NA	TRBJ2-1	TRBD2	TGTGCCAGCAGTCCCCGACCTGGACTAGCGGGAGTCGCGTTCTTC	CASSPRPGLAGVAFF
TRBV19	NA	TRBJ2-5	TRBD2	TGTGCCAGTAGTATAGGGACTAGAAGGGAGACCCAGTACTTC	CASSIGTRRETQYF
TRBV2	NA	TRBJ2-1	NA	TGTGCCAGCAGTACAGAGTACAATGAGCAGTTCTTC	CASSTEYNEQFF
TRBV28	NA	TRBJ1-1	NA	TGTGCCAGCAGTGCGGGTAGCACTGAAGCTTTCTTT	CASSAGSTEAFF
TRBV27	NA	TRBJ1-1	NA	TGTGCCAGCAGTTCCCCGGTTGGCACTGAAGCTTTCTTT	CASSSPVGTEAFF
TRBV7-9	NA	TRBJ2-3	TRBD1	TGTGCCAGCAGCCCAGGACAGGTTAGCACAGATACGCAGTATTTT	CASSPGQVSTDTQYF
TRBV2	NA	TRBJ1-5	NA	TGTGCCACCAAGGAAACAGGGCCTCAGCCCCAGCATTTT	CATKETGPQPQHF
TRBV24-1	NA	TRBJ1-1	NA	TGTGCCACCAGTGACCCTGAGCACCCGCGGGAAGCTTTCTTT	CATSDPEHPREAFF
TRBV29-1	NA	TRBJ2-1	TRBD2	TGCAGCGTTGACAGGACTAGCGAGCCCAATGAGCAGTTCTTC	CSVDRTSEPNEQFF
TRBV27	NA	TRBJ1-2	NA	TGTGCCAGCAGTTTAGCGTTCCTAGGCAGTGGCTACACCTTC	CASSLAFLGSGYTF
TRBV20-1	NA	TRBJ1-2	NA	TGCAGTGCTAGGGCACCGGACAGCTATGGCTACACCTTC	CSARAPDSYGYTF
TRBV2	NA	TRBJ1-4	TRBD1	TGTGCCAGCAGCCGGGACAGGGATAAACTGTTTTTT	CASSRDRDKLFF
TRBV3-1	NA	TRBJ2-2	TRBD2	TGTGCCAGCAGCCAAGATTTACCCGGCGGCTGGGCGGGAGTTGACGGGGAGCTGTTTTTT	CASSQDLPGGWAGVDGELFF
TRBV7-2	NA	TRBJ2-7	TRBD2	TGTGCCAGCAGCAGGTGGAGCGGGAGCCCCTACGAGCAGTACTTC	CASSRWSGSPYEQYF
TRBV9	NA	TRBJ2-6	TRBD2	TGTGCCAGCAGCTACGGACTAGCGGGAGGATCTGGGGCCAACGTCCTGACTTTC	CASSYGLAGGSGANVLTF
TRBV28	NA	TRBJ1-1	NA	TGTGCCAGCAGTAAACTACAAAACACTGAAGCTTTCTTT	CASSKLQNTEAFF
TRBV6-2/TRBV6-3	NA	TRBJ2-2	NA	TGTGCCAGCAGCCAACGGACAGCAATCACCGGGGAGCTGTTTTTT	CASSQRTAITGELFF
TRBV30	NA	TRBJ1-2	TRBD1	TGTGCCTGGAGTCCGACAGGGAAGTTCTATGGCTACACCTTC	CAWSPTGKFYGYTF
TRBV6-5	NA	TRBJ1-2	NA	TGTGCCAGCCGGCGAGCTAACTATGGCTACACCTTC	CASRRANYGYTF
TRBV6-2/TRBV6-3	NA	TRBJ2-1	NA	TGTGCCAGCAGTGGTAAAGGGGATGAGCAGTTCTTC	CASSGKGDEQFF
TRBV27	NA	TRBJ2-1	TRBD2	TGTGCCAGCAGTTTATATACAGCGGGGAACAATGAGCAGTTCTTC	CASSLYTAGNNEQFF
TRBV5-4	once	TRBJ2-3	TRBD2	TGTGCCAGCAGCCTTAAAGCGGGGGGGCCGGCAGATACGCAGTATTTT	CASSLKAGGPADTQYF
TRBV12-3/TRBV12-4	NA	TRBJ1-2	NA	TGTGCCAGCAGTTTCGGTCGCTATGGCTACACCTTC	CASSFGRYGYTF
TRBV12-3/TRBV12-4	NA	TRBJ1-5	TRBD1	TGTGCCAGCAGTTCGAGACAGGGAGGACAGCCCCAGCATTTT	CASSSRQGGQPQHF
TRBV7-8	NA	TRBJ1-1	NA	TGTGCCAGCAGCGACAAGGGGCAATTGAACACTGAAGCTTTCTTT	CASSDKGQLNTEAFF
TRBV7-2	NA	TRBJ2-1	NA	TGTGCCAGCAGCTTATGGGGGAGTGGTGGAGATGAGCAGTTCTTC	CASSLWGSGGDEQFF
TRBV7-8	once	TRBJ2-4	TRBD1	TGTGCCAGCAGCTTAGAGGACAGGGGAAGGGGAGCCAAAAACATTCAGTACTTC	CASSLEDRGRGAKNIQYF
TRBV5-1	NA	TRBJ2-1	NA	TGCGCCAGCACCGATATCCAAACGGGACTGACCGTCCATGAGCAGTTCTTC	CASTDIQTGLTVHEQFF
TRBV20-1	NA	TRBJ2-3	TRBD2	TGCAGTGCTAGAGCCCGCGGTAGCGGGGTTCGAGATACGCAGTATTTT	CSARARGSGVRDTQYF
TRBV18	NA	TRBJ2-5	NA	TGTGCCAGCTCACCACGGTTGGAAGAGACCCAGTACTTC	CASSPRLEETQYF
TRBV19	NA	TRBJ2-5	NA	TGTGCCAGTAATGACAGACTTCAAGAGACCCAGTACTTC	CASNDRLQETQYF
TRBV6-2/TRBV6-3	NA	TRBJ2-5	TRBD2	TGTGCCAGCAGTTCGGGACTAGCGGGAGCAGAGACCCAGTACTTC	CASSSGLAGAETQYF
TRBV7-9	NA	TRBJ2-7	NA	TGTGCCAGCAGCTTATCGCTCGAGCAGTACTTC	CASSLSLEQYF
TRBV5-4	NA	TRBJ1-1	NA	TGTGCCAGCAGCTTGAATACACAGCCGAACACTGAAGCTTTCTTT	CASSLNTQPNTEAFF
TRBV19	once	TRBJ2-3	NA	TGTGCCAGTAGTATAGTGTTCGGGACCAGCACAGATACGCAGTATTTT	CASSIVFGTSTDTQYF
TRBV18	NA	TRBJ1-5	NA	TGTGCCAGCTCACGGACAGAAGATAGCAATCAGCCCCAGCATTTT	CASSRTEDSNQPQHF